This T cell receptor (beta chain) was recorded in a study of shared clonotypes between healthy human individuals. Measured with immunoSEQ multiplex PCR; TCRdb has only the in-frame clones, and not every one. Of about 2 million clones in the sample, just under 95% were seen once. Losses at the gene ends were 6 bases for V and 2 bases for J; bases not matched to a gene: 13. Looked up from germline, CDR1 is SQVTM and CDR2 is ANQGSEA. The CDR3 loop spans 18 amino acids. Naive CD8 cells, CD45RO-negative and positively selected for CCR7, excluded terminally differentiated effector memory CD45RA+ cells. The chain employs TRBV29-1 and TRBJ2-1; the match to TRBD2 covers 13 bases. The receptor's source is a man aged 18 to 30 in good health. Sequenced input: naive CD8+ T cells sorted from blood. For the CDR3, the DNA is TGCAGCGTGCCCGGACTAGCGGGAGCCCGTGCCACCTACAATGAGCAGTTCTTC. This gives the protein CSVPGLAGARATYNEQFF.